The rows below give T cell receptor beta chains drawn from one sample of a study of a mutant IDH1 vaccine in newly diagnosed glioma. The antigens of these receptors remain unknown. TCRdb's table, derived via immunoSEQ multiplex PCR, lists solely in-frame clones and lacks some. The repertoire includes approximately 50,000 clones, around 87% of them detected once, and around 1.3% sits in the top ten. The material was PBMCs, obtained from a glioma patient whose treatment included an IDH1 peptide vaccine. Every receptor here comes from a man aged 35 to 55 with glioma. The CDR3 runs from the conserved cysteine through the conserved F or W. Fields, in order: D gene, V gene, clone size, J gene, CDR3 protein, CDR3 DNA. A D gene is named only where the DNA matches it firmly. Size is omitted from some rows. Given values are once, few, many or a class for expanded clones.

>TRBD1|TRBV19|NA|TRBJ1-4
CASKGTGNEKLFF
TGTGCCAGTAAGGGGACAGGGAATGAAAAACTGTTTTTT
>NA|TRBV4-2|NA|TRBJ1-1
CASIGAFF
TGTGCCAGCATCGGGGCTTTCTTT
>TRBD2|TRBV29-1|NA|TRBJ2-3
CSVEGLAGVSGDTQYF
TGCAGCGTTGAAGGACTAGCGGGAGTGTCTGGAGATACGCAGTATTTT
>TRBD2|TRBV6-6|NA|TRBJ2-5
CASSRGRLQETQYF
TGTGCCAGCAGTCGCGGGAGGTTACAAGAGACCCAGTACTTC
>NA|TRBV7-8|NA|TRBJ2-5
CASSVYRFTRREETQYF
TGTGCCAGCAGCGTATACCGATTCACTAGAAGAGAGGAGACCCAGTACTTC
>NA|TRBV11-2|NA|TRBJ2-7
CASSFFATGSYEQYF
TGTGCCAGCAGCTTTTTCGCCACAGGTTCCTACGAGCAGTACTTC
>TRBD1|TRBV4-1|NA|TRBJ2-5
CASSQDRQGLRETQYF
TGCGCCAGCAGCCAAGACCGACAGGGGTTACGTGAGACCCAGTACTTC
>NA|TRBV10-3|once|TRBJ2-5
CAISAFTGPQYF
TGTGCCATCAGTGCCTTTACAGGGCCGCAGTACTTC
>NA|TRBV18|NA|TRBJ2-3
CASSPLDSQGRFFRDTQYF
TGTGCCAGCTCACCACTTGATTCACAGGGTCGGTTTTTCAGAGATACGCAGTATTTT
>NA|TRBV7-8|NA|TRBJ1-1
CASSKNLQRGSTEAFF
TGTGCCAGCAGCAAAAACCTCCAAAGGGGGTCTACTGAAGCTTTCTTT
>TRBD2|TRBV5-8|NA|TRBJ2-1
CASGYSGGGYNEQFF
TGTGCCAGCGGCTACAGCGGGGGGGGATACAATGAGCAGTTCTTC
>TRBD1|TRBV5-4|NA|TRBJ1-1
CASSTDRGVGTEAFF
TGTGCCAGCAGTACGGACAGGGGGGTGGGTACTGAAGCTTTCTTT
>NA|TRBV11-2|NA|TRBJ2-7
CASSLYQGGYEQYF
TGTGCCAGCAGCTTATACCAGGGGGGCTACGAGCAGTACTTC